The 12 T cell receptor beta chains presented below share a single source sample, sequenced in a study of control samples from healthy donors and cancer patients. Sequencing used immunoSEQ multiplex PCR; TCRdb keeps in-frame clones, though not all of them. The repertoire includes approximately 80,000 clones, about 88% of them detected once, and approximately 5.1% sits in the top ten. Sequencing input: blood. Receptors originate from a woman aged 45-60 years in good health.

Only a few counts were recorded for this clone. The identical CDR3 is also encoded by other nucleotide sequences in the sample. The chain combines TRBV4-1 with TRBJ2-3; no reliable D call. Per the germline V gene, CDR1 is MGHRA and CDR2 is YSYEKL. The V gene lost 0 bases and the J gene lost 5 bases, with 6 bases spanning the gap. This CDR3 spans 13 amino acids. The CDR3 bases are TGCGCCAGCAGCCAAGAGAGGAGAGATACGCAGTATTTT. Encoded protein: CASSQERRDTQYF.

V and J are TRBV5-1 and TRBJ2-3; 9 nucleotides line up with TRBD1. CDR1 is SGHRS and CDR2 is YFSETQ in the germline V gene. The CDR3 covers 15 residues. V shed 0 bases and J 10 bases; nucleotides not matched to a gene: 9. CDR3 sequence reads: CASSLAPGQGTSQYF. The CDR3 region has the DNA TGCGCCAGCAGCTTGGCGCCGGGACAGGGAACCTCGCAGTATTTT.

The rearrangement links TRBV11-3 to TRBJ1-1, with 10 positions matching TRBD1. Looked up from germline, CDR1 is SGHNT and CDR2 is YENEEA. V lost 5 bases and J lost 4; bases outside the gene matches: 10. This CDR3 comprises 16 residues. The CDR3 sequence: CASSERDRGWSTEAFF. Here the CDR3 DNA reads TGTGCCAGCAGCGAGCGGGACAGGGGTTGGAGCACTGAAGCTTTCTTT.

V usage is TRBV6-5 and J usage is TRBJ2-3; no clear D. CDR3 size: 15 residues. The V end was cut by 0 bases, the J end by 1 base, with 8 bases between. Germline V gene lookup returns CDR1 MNHEY and CDR2 SVGAGI. The CDR3: CASSYSRYGTDTQYF. CDR3 bases: TGTGCCAGCAGTTACTCCCGCTATGGCACAGATACGCAGTATTTT.

The genes are TRBV5-1 and TRBJ1-2; 8 nucleotides agree with TRBD1. The CDR3 totals 15 residues. Trimming removed 4 bases from V and 3 bases from J; junction bases left unmatched: 8. Germline values: CDR1 SGHRS, CDR2 YFSETQ. The CDR3 region has the DNA TGCGCCAGCAGCACCCTGACAGGGGTCGACTATGGCTACACCTTC. Residues: CASSTLTGVDYGYTF.

The chain is built from TRBV6-6 and TRBJ1-6, with D possibly matching TRBD1 (5 bases). Trimming removed 1 base from V and 6 bases from J, with 10 bases in between. CDR1 and CDR2 from the germline V gene are MNHNY and SVGAGI (reference sequence). This CDR3 has 15 amino acids. CDR3 bases: TGTGCCAGCAGTTACTGGACATTGACTAATTCACCCCTCCACTTT. It codes for CASSYWTLTNSPLHF.

The rearrangement links TRBV29-1 to TRBJ2-1; D not certain. Germline V lookup: CDR1 SQVTM, CDR2 ANQGSEA. V was shortened by 6 bases and J by 2 bases, with 5 bases between the two germline ends. The CDR3 has 11 amino acids. CDR3 sequence reads: CSVRPYNEQFF. Written as DNA, the CDR3 is TGCAGCGTCCGACCCTACAATGAGCAGTTCTTC.

V gene TRBV7-2 combines with J gene TRBJ2-7, with D maybe TRBD2 (6 bases). Trimming shortened V by 2 bases and J by 2 bases, and 13 bases separated the two germline ends. In germline, CDR1 is SGHTA, CDR2 FQGNSA. The CDR3 is 15 residues long. The CDR3 DNA follows: TGTGCCAGCAGCTTATGGCCTAGCGCGACCTACGAGCAGTACTTC. This encodes CASSLWPSATYEQYF.

The V call is TRBV6-5, the J call TRBJ1-2; D unresolved. CDR1 MNHEY and CDR2 SVGAGI come from the germline V gene. This CDR3 is built from 15 residues. V lost 6 bases and J lost 5, with 19 bases in between. The CDR3 loop reads CASRPPLGGRYGYTF. In nucleotides, the CDR3 is TGTGCCAGCAGACCACCTCTTGGAGGGCGATATGGCTACACCTTC.

In DNA form, the CDR3 reads TGCGCCAGCAGCTTTGGGGGAGGCTACGAGCAGTACTTC. It encodes CASSFGGGYEQYF. The chain couples TRBV5-1 to TRBJ2-7, with a possible D match to TRBD2 (6 bases). Trimming took 2 bases from V and 3 from J, leaving 9 bases between them. Germline lookup yields CDR1 SGHRS and CDR2 YFSETQ. The CDR3 spans 13 residues.

This chain links TRBV27 with TRBJ2-7; D uncertain. The V end was cut by 3 bases, the J end by 4 bases, with 10 bases between. This CDR3 region has 13 residues. Germline CDR1 MNHEY, CDR2 SMNVEV (reference sequence). CDR3 residues: CASSFRAQYEQYF. DNA of the CDR3: TGTGCCAGCAGTTTTCGGGCTCAATACGAGCAGTACTTC.

This clone was counted ten times or more. The J gene is TRBJ1-1, the V gene TRBV30; D remains ambiguous. Germline loops: CDR1 GTSNPN, CDR2 SVGIG (reference sequence). This CDR3 region has 12 residues. Trimming left V 4 bases short and J 4 bases short, with 10 bases between. In nucleotides, the CDR3 is TGTGCCTGGAACGAGGGAGTCACTGAAGCTTTCTTT. Translation: CAWNEGVTEAFF. The full variable domain, with the rest looked up from reference TRBV30 and TRBJ1-1, is SQTIHQWPATLVQPVGSPLSLECTVEGTSNPNLYWYRQAAGRGLQLLFYSVGIGQISSEVPQNLSASRPQDRQFILSSKKLLLSDSGFYLCAWNEGVTEAFFGQGTRLTVV.